Below, 6 T cell receptor beta chains from the same sample are listed, as sequenced in a study of T-cell reconstitution after alpha-beta-depleted transplantation in children. Unique molecular identifiers featured in how the TCRbeta library was prepared. TCRdb itself ran the PCR reads through MiXCR, one entry per CDR3 protein. Among about 980,000 distinct CDR3 sequences, about 29% were seen once, and the ten largest hold about 28%. The material was PBMCs, mostly from graft donor cells, obtained 360 days after TCRalphabeta/CD19-depleted stem cell transplant. The receptor set was obtained from a boy younger than two who had a stem cell transplant for SCID, so the T cells may come from the graft donor.

This chain uses TRBV30 with TRBJ2-2; D remains unclear. From germline, CDR1 is GTSNPN and CDR2 SVGIG (reference sequence). V lost 2 bases and J 5 bases, leaving 21 bases between the germline ends. CDR3 length equals 17 residues. The CDR3 nucleotides read TGTGCCTGGAGTCGTCGCAGGCCCGCTAGTGGGACCGGGGAGCTGTTTTTT. It specifies CAWSRRRPASGTGELFF.

This sequence joins TRBV4-1 and TRBJ2-7, with TRBD2 identical over 16 bases. This CDR3 comprises 20 residues. The germline CDR1 and CDR2 sequences are MGHRA and YSYEKL. Trimming cost V 0 bases and J 0 bases; bases outside gene matches: 8. The CDR3 DNA sequence: TGCGCCAGCAGCCAAGAAGGTTGGGGACTAGCGGGGGGGAGCTCCTACGAGCAGTACTTC. Amino acid sequence: CASSQEGWGLAGGSSYEQYF.

The chain has TRBV27 and TRBJ2-5; a possible D gene is TRBD1 (5 bases). CDR1 is MNHEY, CDR2 SMNVEV, per germline (reference sequence). This CDR3 has 16 amino acids. The ends were cut back, 4 bases at V and 4 bases at J, with 19 bases in the middle. In DNA, the CDR3 is TGTGCCAGCAGTTCCTCCCGAAGGGGTGGTCCAGAGACCCAGTACTTC. It encodes CASSSSRRGGPETQYF.

This chain joins TRBV15 and TRBJ2-5, with TRBD2 identical over 10 bases. Trimming took 3 bases from V and 4 from J; bases not matched to a gene: 5. Germline lookup yields CDR1 LNHNV and CDR2 YYDKDF (reference sequence). This CDR3 is built from 15 residues. The CDR3 region is CATSRVLAGGETQYF. The CDR3 bases are TGTGCCACCAGCAGGGTGTTAGCGGGGGGAGAGACCCAGTACTTC.

This chain joins TRBV5-1 and TRBJ2-1, with D maybe TRBD2 (6 bases). With 0 bases removed from V and 2 bases from J, the gap between germline ends came to 15 bases. This CDR3 comprises 17 residues. Looked up from germline, CDR1 is SGHRS and CDR2 is YFSETQ. CDR3 bases: TGCGCCAGCAGCTTGGGTCCGGGGCGGGATCCCTACAATGAGCAGTTCTTC. Amino acids: CASSLGPGRDPYNEQFF. Combining the CDR3 with reference TRBV5-1 and TRBJ2-1 gives the whole variable domain KAGVTQTPRYLIKTRGQQVTLSCSPISGHRSVSWYQQTPGQGLQFLFEYFSETQRNKGNFPGRFSGRQFSNSRSEMNVSTLELGDSALYLCASSLGPGRDPYNEQFFGPGTRLTVL.

This clonotype showed up many times. This chain uses TRBV7-9 with TRBJ2-1, with D possibly being TRBD1 (6 bases). This CDR3 has 16 amino acids. The V gene lost 4 bases and the J gene lost 0 bases, with 13 bases spanning the gap. CDR1 and CDR2 (germline): SEHNR, FQNEAQ (reference sequence). The CDR3 loop reads CASSSTTGFSYNEQFF. DNA for the CDR3: TGTGCCAGCAGCTCCACCACAGGGTTCTCCTACAATGAGCAGTTCTTC.